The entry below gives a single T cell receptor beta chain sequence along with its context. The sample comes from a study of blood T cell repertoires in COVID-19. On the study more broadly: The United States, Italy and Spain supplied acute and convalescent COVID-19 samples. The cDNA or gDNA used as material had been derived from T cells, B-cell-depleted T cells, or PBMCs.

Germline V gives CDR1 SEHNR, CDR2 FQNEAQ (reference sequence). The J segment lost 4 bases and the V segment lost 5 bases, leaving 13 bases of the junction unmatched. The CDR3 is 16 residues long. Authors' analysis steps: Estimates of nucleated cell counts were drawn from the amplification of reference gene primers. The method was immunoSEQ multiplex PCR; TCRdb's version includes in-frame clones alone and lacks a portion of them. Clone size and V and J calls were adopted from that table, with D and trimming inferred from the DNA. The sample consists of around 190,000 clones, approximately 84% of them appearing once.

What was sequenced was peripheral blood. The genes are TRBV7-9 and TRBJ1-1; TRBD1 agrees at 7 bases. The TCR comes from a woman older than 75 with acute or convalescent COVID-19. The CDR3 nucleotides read TGTGCCAGCAGCCTCCGGGACAGCCTATCAGGCACTGAAGCTTTCTTT. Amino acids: CASSLRDSLSGTEAFF.